Listed below are T cell receptor beta chains from one sample, sequenced in a study of T-cell reconstitution after alpha-beta-depleted transplantation in children. TCRdb used MiXCR to reprocess the PCR reads, holding one entry per CDR3 protein. This repertoire shows roughly 100,000 distinct CDR3 sequences, 7.5% to 9.5% found once; its top ten account for roughly 15%. The sequences come from PBMCs, collected before TCRalphabeta/CD19-depleted stem cell transplant. The receptors shown here come from a boy aged 2 to 9 with acute lymphoblastic leukemia, due to receive a stem cell transplant. CDR3s include the opening cysteine and the closing phenylalanine or tryptophan. The order of the fields is V gene, clone size, D gene, J gene, CDR3 DNA, CDR3 protein. D genes are given only for firm matches. Not every row has a clone size; where given, it reads once, few, many or a size class.

TRBV6-4	many	TRBD2	TRBJ2-2	TGTGCCAGCAGTGAAGCGGGGGGCACCGGGGAGCTGTTTTTT	CASSEAGGTGELFF
TRBV20-1	few	-	TRBJ1-2	TGCAGTGCTTTACTCGACAGCTTCTATGGCTACACCTTC	CSALLDSFYGYTF
TRBV20-1	-	TRBD1	TRBJ2-7	TGCAGTGCTGACAGGGGGCGCGGGGAGCAGTACTTC	CSADRGRGEQYF
TRBV3-1	-	-	TRBJ2-7	TGTGCCAGCAGCCAAGGAATAGTGACCCGTGTAACCTACGAGCAGTACTTC	CASSQGIVTRVTYEQYF
TRBV12-3/TRBV12-4	-	TRBD2	TRBJ2-1	TGTGCCAGCAGTTTTCCAGCGGGGGGTCTTTGGGAGCAGTTCTTC	CASSFPAGGLWEQFF
TRBV10-3	few	TRBD1	TRBJ1-2	TGTGCCATCAGTTGGGAGGGGGCCTACACCTTC	CAISWEGAYTF
TRBV20-1	many	TRBD1	TRBJ2-5	TGCAGTGCACCTCGGACAGGGGGGTGGTCTGGCCAGTACTTC	CSAPRTGGWSGQYF
TRBV5-1	many	TRBD1	TRBJ1-1	TGCGCCAGCAGCTTAAGACAGGGGGGCACTGAAGCTTTCTTT	CASSLRQGGTEAFF
TRBV4-1	many	TRBD1	TRBJ2-2	TGCGCCAGCAGCCAAGGGCGAGGACAGGGGAACACCGGGGAGCTGTTTTTT	CASSQGRGQGNTGELFF
TRBV3-1	many	-	TRBJ1-5	TGTGCCAGCAGCCAAGATAGCGGAAACAATCAGCCCCAGCATTTT	CASSQDSGNNQPQHF
TRBV3-1	many	-	TRBJ1-2	TGTGCCAGCAGCCCCACCACGAGGATGGCGGCCTCCTATGGCTACACCTTC	CASSPTTRMAASYGYTF
TRBV18	-	-	TRBJ2-7	TGTGCCAGCTCCCTCCAGGGGAGCTACAGAACCTACGAGCAGTACTTC	CASSLQGSYRTYEQYF
TRBV3-1	-	TRBD1	TRBJ1-1	TGTGCCAGCACCCAATTAGGGGGCGCAGGGGCAAGGACTGAAGCTTTCTTT	CASTQLGGAGARTEAFF
TRBV6-1	-	TRBD1	TRBJ1-2	TGTGCCAGCAGGGGACAGGGGGCTCACTATGGCTACACCTTC	CASRGQGAHYGYTF
TRBV28	-	TRBD2	TRBJ2-3	TGTGGCAGCAGACGGACTAGCGGACGCAGCACAGATACGCAGTATTTT	CGSRRTSGRSTDTQYF
TRBV27	few	-	TRBJ1-1	TGTGCCAGCAGTTTAGCGCTGAGGGCTGGGGGCACTGAAGCTTTCTTT	CASSLALRAGGTEAFF
TRBV20-1	few	TRBD1	TRBJ1-2	TGCAGTGCTACGACAGGGGCCACTAACTATGGCTACACCTTC	CSATTGATNYGYTF
TRBV11-2	few	-	TRBJ1-1	TGTGCCAGCAGCCCTGACGGGGGCGCCGGAACTGAAGCTTTCTTT	CASSPDGGAGTEAFF
TRBV7-9	many	TRBD1	TRBJ2-1	TGTGCCAGCAGCTTAGTGGGACAGTACAATGAGCAGTTCTTC	CASSLVGQYNEQFF
TRBV20-1	many	TRBD1	TRBJ1-4	TGCAGTGCTAGTCCACCGGACAGGGCTAGTGAAAAACTGTTTTTT	CSASPPDRASEKLFF
TRBV9	many	-	TRBJ1-4	TGTGCCAGCAGCGTAGCGGGCAGCAGGAATGAAAAACTGTTTTTT	CASSVAGSRNEKLFF
TRBV7-2	-	-	TRBJ2-2	TGTGCCAGCAGCCCAGGCAAAGGGGCCGGGGAGCTGTTTTTT	CASSPGKGAGELFF
TRBV20-1	few	-	TRBJ2-7	TGCAGTGCTAGAGGCCGTTGGGACGCCTACGAGCAGTACTTC	CSARGRWDAYEQYF
TRBV20-1	many	TRBD2	TRBJ2-3	TGCAGTGCTAGACCTCAGGGGACTAGGCAGTATTTT	CSARPQGTRQYF
TRBV20-1	-	-	TRBJ1-1	TGCAGTGCTAGAGATGCGGGGCGTGAAGCCTTCTTT	CSARDAGREAFF
TRBV20-1	many	TRBD1	TRBJ1-2	TGCAGTGCTGGGACAGGGGTCTATGGCTACACCTTC	CSAGTGVYGYTF
TRBV5-1	many	TRBD1	TRBJ2-3	TGCGCCAGCGAACCGACAGGGGGCGTCGCAGATACGCAGTATTTT	CASEPTGGVADTQYF
TRBV7-8	-	TRBD2	TRBJ2-3	TGTGCCAGCAGCCCGAGCGGACTAGCGGGGGGGAGGAATACGCAGTATTTT	CASSPSGLAGGRNTQYF
TRBV7-9	-	-	TRBJ1-6	TGTGCCAGCAGCTTACTAGCGGCTGTCAATTCACCCCTCCACTTT	CASSLLAAVNSPLHF
TRBV27	many	-	TRBJ2-1	TGTGCCAGCAGTTTATCGGACCGAAACGGTGAGCAGTTCTTC	CASSLSDRNGEQFF
TRBV29-1	-	-	TRBJ1-3	TGCAGCGTTGATGGCAGAAACACCATATATTTT	CSVDGRNTIYF
TRBV20-1	many	TRBD2	TRBJ2-7	TGCAGTGCCCCCCGGGGGGCCTACGAGCAGTACTTC	CSAPRGAYEQYF
TRBV4-3	many	TRBD1	TRBJ2-1	TGCGCCAGCAGCCAACCCAGGACAGGGGACTTTACTGAGCAGTTCTTC	CASSQPRTGDFTEQFF
TRBV9	few	TRBD2	TRBJ2-1	TGTGCCAGCAGCGTAGGAGCGGGGGCCAATGAGCAGTTCTTC	CASSVGAGANEQFF
TRBV9	-	-	TRBJ2-7	TGTGCCAGCAGCGTAGGGATGGGGCCGGCCTACGAGCAGTACTTC	CASSVGMGPAYEQYF
TRBV5-1	few	-	TRBJ1-5	TGCGCCAGCAGCTTGGACGGGTATCAGCCCCAGCATTTT	CASSLDGYQPQHF
TRBV10-2	-	-	TRBJ2-3	TGCGCCACCGAGCGCAGGGTATCGAGCACAGATACGCAGTATTTT	CATERRVSSTDTQYF
TRBV27	few	TRBD1	TRBJ1-4	TGTGCCACCCTAAGACAGGGGAACAATGAAAAACTGTTTTTT	CATLRQGNNEKLFF